This T cell receptor (beta chain) emerged from a study of T cell responses to AZD1222 COVID-19 vaccine. About the study: Second-dose groups at about 4 or about 12 weeks were pooled.

As for this clone: What it binds is not known.

Points from the study as a whole: Donors skewed white British and female; clonal diversity was possibly underestimated. Recipients of two AZD1222 doses showed rising Spike-specific TCR breadth and depth. After the peak T cell response, and only then, were repertoires sampled.

Assay: immunoSEQ multiplex PCR; the TCRdb copy retains only in-frame clones and omits some. The data show around 150,000 clones, 85% to 95% seen once. This CDR3 has 13 amino acids. V shed 1 base and J shed 4 bases, with 7 bases lying between them. Germline V gives CDR1 MNHEY, CDR2 SMNVEV (reference sequence). This receptor was identified in an adult in good health. The gene calls are TRBV27 and TRBJ1-1; a weak D match, TRBD1 (5 bases). The sequencing here drew on peripheral blood, taken on day 0 of AZD1222 vaccination. Written as DNA, the CDR3 is TGTGCCAGCAGTTTATTGAGGGGCACTGAAGCTTTCTTT. It is translated as CASSLLRGTEAFF.